Following are 8 T cell receptor beta chains from one sample sequenced in a study of shared clonotypes between healthy human individuals. Sequencing was performed with immunoSEQ multiplex PCR; in TCRdb, only in-frame clones are kept and a portion is missing. The sample carries approximately 1,500,000 clones, roughly 98% recorded once. The sequenced material came from naive CD4+ T cells sorted from blood. As for subset: CD45RA+ positively selected. Source of these receptors: a man in his thirties or forties in good health.

Worth noting for this clone: Other DNA sequences in the sample encode the same CDR3. The chain couples TRBV5-4 to TRBJ2-5; D not resolved. V lost 1 base to trimming and J lost 2 bases, with 6 bases between them. CDR3 length equals 13 residues. In germline, CDR1 is SGHNT, CDR2 YYREEE (reference sequence). This CDR3 reads CASSLQGQETQYF. The CDR3 nucleotides read TGTGCCAGCAGCTTGCAAGGGCAAGAGACCCAGTACTTC.

The chain uses TRBV18 and TRBJ2-4; D is ambiguous. The V end was cut by 2 bases, the J end by 1 base, with 6 bases between. Germline CDR1 and CDR2: KGHSH and LQKENI. CDR3 length: 14 residues. CDR3: CASSPKGAKNIQYF. The DNA for the CDR3 is TGTGCCAGCTCACCAAAGGGTGCCAAAAACATTCAGTACTTC. Supplemented by reference TRBV18 and TRBJ2-4, the full variable domain reads NAGVMQNPRHLVRRRGQEARLRCSPMKGHSHVYWYRQLPEEGLKFMVYLQKENIIDESGMPKERFSAEFPKEGPSILRIQQVVRGDSAAYFCASSPKGAKNIQYFGAGTRLSVL.

The chain carries TRBV11-2 and TRBJ1-3; 7 nucleotides agree with TRBD1. The CDR3 contains 14 residues. Trimming removed 5 bases from V and 8 bases from J; junction bases left unmatched: 9. Per germline, CDR1 SGHAT and CDR2 FQNNGV. CDR3 sequence: CASSKTGTGDTIYF. CDR3 nucleotides: TGTGCCAGCAGCAAGACAGGGACCGGAGACACCATATATTTT.

The genes are TRBV5-4 and TRBJ2-7, with D hard to call. Germline V gives CDR1 SGHNT, CDR2 YYREEE (reference sequence). The V gene lost 4 bases and the J gene lost 4 bases, with 9 bases spanning the gap. CDR3 length: 12 amino acids. The CDR3 DNA follows: TGTGCCAGCAGCGAAGGGCTTTACGAGCAGTACTTC. Protein: CASSEGLYEQYF.

The chain uses TRBV6-1 and TRBJ2-5; D may be TRBD1 (5 bases). CDR3 size: 14 residues. Trimming cost V 8 bases and J 2 bases, with 15 bases left between them. CDR1 is MNHNS and CDR2 is SASEGT in the germline V gene. The CDR3 bases are TGTGCCAGCCGTTTTGGCAGGGCACAAGAGACCCAGTACTTC. Translation: CASRFGRAQETQYF.

The V gene is TRBV14, the J gene TRBJ2-6; D unresolved. The CDR3 has 17 residues. Germline CDR1 SGHDN, CDR2 FVKESK. With 4 bases removed from V and 0 bases from J, the gap between germline ends came to 13 bases. The CDR3: CASSPGWGSSGANVLTF. CDR3 in DNA: TGTGCCAGCAGCCCCGGATGGGGTAGCTCTGGGGCCAACGTCCTGACTTTC.

This rearrangement joins TRBV9 to TRBJ2-5; D ambiguous. V lost 4 bases to trimming and J lost 4 bases, with 14 bases between them. Germline assignment: CDR1 SGDLS and CDR2 YYNGEE. This CDR3 has 14 residues. The CDR3 region has the DNA TGTGCCAGCAGCCCCTGGGCACAACCAGAGACCCAGTACTTC. Translation gives CASSPWAQPETQYF. Looking up the rest from reference TRBV9 and TRBJ2-5 gives the full variable domain: DSGVTQTPKHLITATGQRVTLRCSPRSGDLSVYWYQQSLDQGLQFLIQYYNGEERAKGNILERFSAQQFPDLHSELNLSSLELGDSALYFCASSPWAQPETQYFGPGTRLLVL.

The chain links TRBV15 to TRBJ1-1, with a possible D match to TRBD1 (5 bases). Germline CDR1 and CDR2: LNHNV and YYDKDF (reference sequence). V lost 0 bases, J lost 7 bases, and 12 bases lay in between. The CDR3 is 14 residues long. The CDR3 nucleotides read TGTGCCACCAGCAGAGATGGGGGGGTAGGTGAAGCTTTCTTT. Translated: CATSRDGGVGEAFF. The full variable domain, its missing parts supplied by reference TRBV15 and TRBJ1-1, is DAMVIQNPRYQVTQFGKPVTLSCSQTLNHNVMYWYQQKSSQAPKLLFHYYDKDFNNEADTPDNFQSRRPNTSFCFLDIRSPGLGDTAMYLCATSRDGGVGEAFFGQGTRLTVV.